Following are 25 T cell receptor beta chains from one sample sequenced in a study of blood T cell repertoires in COVID-19. Measured with immunoSEQ multiplex PCR; TCRdb has only the in-frame clones, and not every one. The sample includes fewer than 700,000 clones, roughly 91% of them seen just once. Sequenced material: peripheral blood. The receptors here all came from a woman aged 45-65 years with COVID-19, enrolled during active disease.

CDR3: CAIQGDTEAFF. The CDR3, as DNA: TGTGCCATCCAGGGGGACACTGAAGCTTTCTTT. The rearrangement links TRBV28 to TRBJ1-1; 7 bases are a match to TRBD1. CDR1 MDHEN and CDR2 SYDVKM come from the germline V gene. V shed 10 bases, J shed 3 bases, and the junction held 2 bases outside the gene matches. This CDR3 has 11 amino acids.

This clone came up a few times. V usage is TRBV5-5 and J usage is TRBJ1-2; D call uncertain. Per germline, CDR1 SGHKS and CDR2 YYEKEE (reference sequence). The CDR3 is 15 amino acids. V lost 0 bases to trimming and J lost 4 bases, with 13 bases between them. CDR3 bases: TGTGCCAGCAGCTTGGGAGGAGGGCCAAGCTATGGCTACACCTTC. Its translation: CASSLGGGPSYGYTF.

This clone is a singleton in its sample. V and J are TRBV28 and TRBJ1-4, with 8 positions matching TRBD1. The J segment lost 7 bases and the V segment lost 10 bases, leaving 11 bases of the junction unmatched. The germline V gene encodes CDR1 MDHEN and CDR2 SYDVKM. The CDR3 length is 14 residues. The CDR3 region is CATHSGGLFEKLFF. In DNA form, the CDR3 reads TGTGCCACTCACTCAGGGGGCTTATTTGAAAAACTGTTTTTT.

The chain has TRBV6-5 and TRBJ2-7, with 8 nucleotides matching TRBD1. The germline CDR1 and CDR2 sequences are MNHEY and SVGAGI. CDR3 length: 15 residues. Unmatched junction bases numbered 9, after V lost 6 bases and J lost 2 bases. CDR3 DNA sequence: TGTGCCAGCAGCAAAGACAGGGGCCCTACCTACGAGCAGTACTTC. Its protein product is CASSKDRGPTYEQYF.

The V gene is TRBV5-4, the J gene TRBJ1-2, with 7 bases matching TRBD1. This CDR3 is built from 16 residues. CDR1 and CDR2 (germline): SGHNT, YYREEE (reference sequence). V shed 6 bases, J shed 0 bases, and the junction held 11 bases outside the gene matches. The CDR3 region has the DNA TGTGCCAGCAACAGAGGAGGGGGCCCCGCTAACTATGGCTACACCTTC. This gives the protein CASNRGGGPANYGYTF.

V and J are TRBV9 and TRBJ2-1; 8 nucleotides agree with TRBD2. CDR3 length: 15 amino acids. Germline CDR1 reads SGDLS; CDR2 reads YYNGEE. The trim removed 3 bases at V and 4 bases at J, leaving 6 bases unmatched. The chain's CDR3 is CASSATGGIYNEQFF. Here the CDR3 DNA reads TGTGCCAGCAGCGCGACGGGGGGGATATACAATGAGCAGTTCTTC.

J is TRBJ2-6 and V is TRBV7-6; TRBD2 might be the D (6 bases). This CDR3 is 17 amino acids long. CDR1 SGHVS and CDR2 FNYEAQ come from the germline V gene. V lost 5 bases to trimming and J lost 4 bases, with 18 bases between them. CDR3 amino acids: CASSLGAGSSGANVLTF. The CDR3 bases are TGTGCCAGCAGCCTAGGGGCGGGGAGTTCGGGGGCCAACGTCCTGACTTTC.

CDR3 nucleotides: TGTGCCAGCAGACTGACAGGGGGTGGCTACACCTTC. This gives the protein CASRLTGGGYTF. The rearrangement uses TRBV28 and TRBJ1-2; 9 bases align to TRBD1. This CDR3 has 12 residues. Germline CDR1 MDHEN, CDR2 SYDVKM. V trimming: 6 bases; J trimming: 7 bases; junction bases outside the gene matches: 3.

This chain joins TRBV7-9 and TRBJ1-3; TRBD1 might be the D (5 bases). Germline CDR1 is SEHNR and CDR2 is FQNEAQ (reference sequence). This CDR3 has 14 amino acids. Trimming removed 3 bases from V and 1 base from J, with 7 bases in between. The CDR3 sequence: CASSFRVSGNTIYF. The DNA of the CDR3 is TGTGCCAGCAGCTTCAGGGTTTCTGGAAACACCATATATTTT.

The chain recombines TRBV7-9 with TRBJ1-1, with a tentative D call TRBD1 (6 bases). This CDR3 comprises 15 residues. From germline, CDR1 is SEHNR and CDR2 FQNEAQ (reference sequence). V gave up 4 bases and J gave up 1 base, with 13 bases separating them. CDR3 in DNA: TGTGCCAGCAGCTCGGCCCTCAGGGGGAACACTGAAGCTTTCTTT. It yields the protein CASSSALRGNTEAFF. Full variable domain (missing parts from reference TRBV7-9 and TRBJ1-1): DTGVSQNPRHKITKRGQNVTFRCDPISEHNRLYWYRQTLGQGPEFLTYFQNEAQLEKSRLLSDRFSAERPKGSFSTLEIQRTEQGDSAMYLCASSSALRGNTEAFFGQGTRLTVV.

The V gene is TRBV24-1, the J gene TRBJ1-1, with D perhaps matching TRBD1 (5 bases). Germline V gene lookup returns CDR1 KGHDR and CDR2 SFDVKD. CDR3 length: 13 amino acids. Trimming took 6 bases from V and 1 from J, leaving 8 bases between them. The CDR3 DNA reads TGTGCCACCAGTCGGGGGGGGAACACTGAAGCTTTCTTT. Its translation is CATSRGGNTEAFF.

This sequence joins TRBV5-1 and TRBJ1-2; the match to TRBD1 covers 9 bases. In germline, CDR1 is SGHRS, CDR2 YFSETQ. Trimming cost V 4 bases and J 9 bases; bases outside gene matches: 13. The CDR3 loop spans 15 amino acids. The CDR3 DNA reads TGCGCCAGCAGCCCACAGCTACAGGGGGCGTCAAGCTACACCTTC. It is translated as CASSPQLQGASSYTF.

This chain uses TRBV30 with TRBJ1-2; maybe TRBD1 (6 bases). The CDR3 is 16 residues long. V lost 3 bases, J lost 2 bases, and 19 bases lay in between. Germline V CDR1 and CDR2: GTSNPN, SVGIG (reference sequence). The CDR3 DNA sequence: TGTGCCTGGAGAATCCCAGGGGCCCTGCGGAACTATGGCTACACCTTC. Translated, it gives CAWRIPGALRNYGYTF.

The chain employs TRBV3-1 (or the pseudogene TRBV3-2) and TRBJ1-2, with D possibly being TRBD1 (6 bases). Germline V gene data show CDR1 as LGHDT and CDR2 as YNNKEL (reference sequence). V was clipped by 7 bases and J by 4 bases, with 10 bases between them. CDR3 length equals 12 residues. The CDR3 loop is CASTTGSYGYTF. CDR3 in DNA: TGTGCCAGCACCACAGGGTCCTATGGCTACACCTTC.

The chain has TRBV29-1 and TRBJ2-1, with TRBD1 identical over 9 bases. V shed 3 bases, J shed 5 bases, and the junction held 5 bases outside the gene matches. CDR1 and CDR2 from the germline V gene are SQVTM and ANQGSEA. This CDR3 spans 14 amino acids. For the CDR3, the DNA is TGCAGCGTTGATACGGGACAGGGACACAATGAGCAGTTCTTC. Translation: CSVDTGQGHNEQFF.

This sequence joins TRBV5-1 and TRBJ1-2; TRBD1 matches 7 bases. Losses at the gene ends were 4 bases for V and 8 bases for J; bases not matched to a gene: 11. There are 14 residues in the CDR3. CDR1 is SGHRS and CDR2 is YFSETQ in the germline V gene. CDR3 amino acids: CASSPLQGKEGYTF. The CDR3, as DNA: TGCGCCAGCAGCCCCCTACAGGGGAAGGAGGGCTACACCTTC.

V is TRBV9 and J is TRBJ1-3; no clear D. The CDR3 sequence is 14 residues long. Trimming shortened V by 4 bases and J by 4 bases, and 12 bases separated the two germline ends. Germline CDR1 is SGDLS and CDR2 is YYNGEE. The DNA for the CDR3 is TGTGCCAGCAGCCCCAGATACGGGGGAAACACCATATATTTT. As protein: CASSPRYGGNTIYF.

J is TRBJ1-3 and V is TRBV10-3; D ambiguous. V lost 7 bases, J lost 0 bases, and 13 bases lay in between. Germline V CDR1 and CDR2: ENHRY, SYGVKD. The CDR3 consists of 15 residues. Here the CDR3 reads CAIKRGDSSGNTIYF. CDR3 bases: TGTGCCATCAAGCGCGGGGATAGCTCTGGAAACACCATATATTTT.

V and J are TRBV28 and TRBJ2-3; 15 bases align to TRBD2. The CDR3 covers 19 residues. V was pared by 4 bases and J by 5 bases, with 13 bases of the junction left unmatched. In germline, CDR1 is MDHEN, CDR2 SYDVKM. The CDR3: CASSSPGIGTSGGLDTQYF. CDR3 nucleotide sequence: TGTGCCAGCAGTTCGCCCGGTATCGGGACTAGCGGGGGGCTAGATACGCAGTATTTT. The full variable domain, completed using reference TRBV28 and TRBJ2-3, is DVKVTQSSRYLVKRTGEKVFLECVQDMDHENMFWYRQDPGLGLRLIYFSYDVKMKEKGDIPEGYSVSREKKERFSLILESASTNQTSMYLCASSSPGIGTSGGLDTQYFGPGTRLTVL.

V gene TRBV10-1 combines with J gene TRBJ1-5, with no clear D. V lost 2 bases, J lost 7 bases, and 9 bases lay in between. The CDR3 has 13 residues. CDR1 WNHNN and CDR2 SYGVQD come from the germline V gene (reference sequence). In nucleotides, the CDR3 is TGCGCCAGCAGTGAGGGCTTTAACCAGCCCCAGCATTTT. It yields the protein CASSEGFNQPQHF.

This chain joins TRBV19 and TRBJ1-1; the D gene is possibly TRBD1 (6 bases). The CDR3 is 15 residues long. CDR1 and CDR2 (germline): LNHDA, SQIVND (reference sequence). V lost 6 bases and J lost 2, with 16 bases in between. DNA for the CDR3: TGTGCCAGTAGGGAAGGGTGGGACATAAACACTGAAGCTTTCTTT. It is translated as CASREGWDINTEAFF.

The rearrangement uses TRBV12-5 and TRBJ1-5; TRBD1 matches at 7 bases. CDR3 length equals 13 residues. CDR1 is LGHNT and CDR2 is FRNRAP in the germline V gene. The junction had 5 bases not matched to a gene; V was cut back by 6 bases and J by 6 bases. The CDR3, as DNA: TGTGCTAGTGGCTTGACAGGGATTCAGCCCCAGCATTTT. Translation gives CASGLTGIQPQHF.

This chain's CDR3 is CASSLAPRGGGELFF. The CDR3 nucleotides are TGTGCCAGCAGCTTAGCGCCCCGGGGGGGCGGGGAGCTGTTTTTT. The V call is TRBV7-2, the J call TRBJ2-2, with 8 bases aligning to TRBD2. The CDR3 has 15 residues. Germline V gene sequence: CDR1 SGHTA, CDR2 FQGNSA. Losses at the gene ends were 0 bases for V and 7 bases for J; bases not matched to a gene: 4.

The rearrangement uses TRBV20-1 and TRBJ1-5, with D maybe TRBD1 (5 bases). CDR1 is DFQATT, CDR2 SNEGSKA, per germline (reference sequence). The V and J ends lost 3 bases and 4 bases respectively, with 10 bases between them. This CDR3 comprises 13 residues. In DNA form, the CDR3 reads TGCAGTGCTAGTAAGGGGCTTAATCAGCCCCAGCATTTT. Translating it yields CSASKGLNQPQHF.

The chain carries TRBV6-5 and TRBJ2-7; D possibly corresponds to TRBD1 (6 bases). With 6 bases removed from V and 3 bases from J, the gap between germline ends came to 12 bases. This CDR3 has 13 amino acids. CDR1 is MNHEY and CDR2 is SVGAGI in the germline V gene. Here the CDR3 reads CASRQGLGYEQYF. The CDR3 region has the DNA TGTGCCAGCAGGCAGGGGCTAGGCTACGAGCAGTACTTC.